The entry that follows covers one TCR beta chain sequence. This sample was taken from a study of blood T cell repertoires in COVID-19. Study at large: COVID-19 samples collected from the United States, Italy and Spain covered acute and convalescent phases. Sources were T cells, B-cell-depleted T cells, or PBMCs; the material itself was cDNA or gDNA.

V lost 3 bases and J 0 bases, leaving 11 bases between the germline ends. The CDR3 covers 15 residues. Germline CDR1 KGHSH, CDR2 LQKENI. In the study's own analysis: Reference gene primer amplification gave estimated nucleated cell counts. Only in-frame clones appear in the TCRdb table, and some are missing; sequencing was by immunoSEQ multiplex PCR. V and J calls and clone size come straight from that table; D and trimming were deduced from the DNA. This sample has some 150,000 clones, with about 87% found just once. The chain combines TRBV18 with TRBJ2-5; D uncertain. The receptor was isolated from a woman aged 55-70 years who had recovered from COVID-19. Material for sequencing was peripheral blood. DNA of the CDR3: TGTGCCAGCTCACCGAGTTCCGGGTACCAAGAGACCCAGTACTTC. It specifies CASSPSSGYQETQYF.